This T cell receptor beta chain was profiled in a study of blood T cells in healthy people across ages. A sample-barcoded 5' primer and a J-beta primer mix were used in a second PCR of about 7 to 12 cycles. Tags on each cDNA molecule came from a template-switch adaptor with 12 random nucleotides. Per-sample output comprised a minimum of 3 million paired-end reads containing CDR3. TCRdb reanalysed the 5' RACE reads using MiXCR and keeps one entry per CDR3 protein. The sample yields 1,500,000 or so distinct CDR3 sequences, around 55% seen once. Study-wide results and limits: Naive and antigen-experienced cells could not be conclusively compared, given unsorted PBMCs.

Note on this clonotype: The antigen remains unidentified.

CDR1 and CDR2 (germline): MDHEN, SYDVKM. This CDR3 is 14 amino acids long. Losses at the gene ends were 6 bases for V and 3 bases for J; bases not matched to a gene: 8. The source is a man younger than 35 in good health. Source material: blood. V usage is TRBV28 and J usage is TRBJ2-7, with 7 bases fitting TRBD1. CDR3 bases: TGTGCCAGCAGGATGACAGGGATCTACTACGAGCAGTACTTC. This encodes CASRMTGIYYEQYF.